These 28 T cell receptor beta chains were all obtained from the same sample, sequenced in a study of T cell repertoires in ileal Crohn's disease. Time point defined: neoterminal ileum biopsy at postoperative endoscopy, about 6 months after surgery. The assay was immunoSEQ multiplex PCR, and TCRdb's table has in-frame clones only and misses some. The table has approximately 18,000 clones, around 70% seen once; the top ten hold about 4%. Sequencing was done on a sample of ileal tissue. The receptors come from an adult with Crohn's disease.

In this sample, this clone turned up once. J is TRBJ1-2 and V is TRBV19; TRBD1 agrees at 9 bases. The CDR3 contains 14 residues. V shed 5 bases, J shed 6 bases, and the junction held 7 bases outside the gene matches. Germline assignment: CDR1 LNHDA and CDR2 SQIVND (reference sequence). The CDR3: CASSRDRARDGYTF. The DNA for the CDR3 is TGTGCCAGTAGTCGGGACAGGGCGAGAGATGGCTACACCTTC.

V usage is TRBV7-2 and J usage is TRBJ2-2, with TRBD1 identical over 7 bases. Trimming took 2 bases from V and 5 from J; bases not matched to a gene: 2. Germline assignment: CDR1 SGHTA and CDR2 FQGNSA. The CDR3 has 14 amino acids. The CDR3 region has the DNA TGTGCCAGCAGCTTAACAGGGGTGACCGGGGAGCTGTTTTTT. The encoded protein is CASSLTGVTGELFF.

The V call is TRBV5-4, the J call TRBJ2-5; 12 nucleotides line up with TRBD2. This CDR3 has 15 amino acids. Germline V gives CDR1 SGHNT, CDR2 YYREEE (reference sequence). V lost 1 base to trimming and J lost 5 bases; unmatched junction nucleotides: 3. The CDR3 spells CASSLWTSGTETQYF. The CDR3 DNA reads TGTGCCAGCAGCTTGTGGACTAGCGGGACTGAGACCCAGTACTTC. Full variable domain (outside the CDR3, taken from reference TRBV5-4 and TRBJ2-5): ETGVTQSPTHLIKTRGQQVTLRCSSQSGHNTVSWYQQALGQGPQFIFQYYREEENGRGNFPPRFSGLQFPNYSSELNVNALELDDSALYLCASSLWTSGTETQYFGPGTRLLVL.

The genes are TRBV6-5 and TRBJ2-1; TRBD2 is a possible D gene (6 bases). V was trimmed by 6 bases and J by 14 bases, leaving 17 bases between them. The CDR3 totals 12 residues. CDR1 is MNHEY, CDR2 SVGAGI, per germline. The CDR3 reads CASSPRPGEKFF. As DNA, the CDR3 is TGTGCCAGCAGCCCCAGGCCGGGGGAAAAGTTCTTC.

For this clone: The same CDR3 arises from other DNA sequences in this sample as well. The V gene is TRBV15, the J gene TRBJ1-5; D remains ambiguous. Germline CDR1 and CDR2: LNHNV and YYDKDF (reference sequence). The CDR3 is made up of 15 amino acids. The ends were cut back, 0 bases at V and 0 bases at J, with 6 bases in the middle. CDR3 sequence: CATSRDDISNQPQHF. CDR3 DNA sequence: TGTGCCACCAGCAGAGATGACATTAGCAATCAGCCCCAGCATTTT.

The genes are TRBV30 and TRBJ1-2; possibly TRBD1 for D (6 bases). V lost 8 bases to trimming and J lost 2 bases, with 15 bases between them. This CDR3 contains 13 residues. Per germline, CDR1 GTSNPN and CDR2 SVGIG (reference sequence). For the CDR3, the DNA is TGTGCCAGTACCGGGACATCCAACTATGGCTACACCTTC. Its protein is CASTGTSNYGYTF.

The rearrangement links TRBV6-1 to TRBJ1-6, with 7 bases fitting TRBD1. CDR1 and CDR2 (germline): MNHNS, SASEGT. V gave up 7 bases and J gave up 10 bases; unmatched junction bases: 7. The CDR3 covers 13 residues. In DNA form, the CDR3 reads TGTGCCAGCACGGGGGCAGGGGGATCACCCCTCCACTTT. Encoded protein: CASTGAGGSPLHF.

The V and J genes are TRBV10-2 and TRBJ1-2, with D perhaps TRBD1 (6 bases). The germline V gene encodes CDR1 WSHSY and CDR2 SAAADI. This CDR3 spans 14 amino acids. V was trimmed by 1 base and J by 8 bases, leaving 14 bases between them. CDR3 nucleotide sequence: TGCGCCAGCAGTGAGTTACAGGGTGTGAGAGGCTACACCTTC. Protein sequence: CASSELQGVRGYTF.

In this sample, this clone turned up a few times. The chain employs TRBV27 and TRBJ2-2; tentatively, D is TRBD2 (5 bases). CDR3 size: 13 residues. V lost 3 bases, J lost 7 bases, and 9 bases lay in between. From germline, CDR1 is MNHEY and CDR2 SMNVEV (reference sequence). CDR3 nucleotides: TGTGCCAGCAGTTTTCCGGGGAGCGGGGAGCTGTTTTTT. Its translation: CASSFPGSGELFF.

CDR3 residues: CASSSSATGELFF. The CDR3 DNA follows: TGTGCCAGCAGCTCTAGCGCAACCGGGGAGCTGTTTTTT. The chain carries TRBV6-4 and TRBJ2-2; a possible D gene is TRBD2 (6 bases). Germline V CDR1 and CDR2: MRHNA, SNTAGT. CDR3 length equals 13 residues. Trimming removed 6 bases from V and 5 bases from J, with 10 bases in between.

The chain uses TRBV30 and TRBJ2-7; 8 bases align to TRBD1. Germline lookup yields CDR1 GTSNPN and CDR2 SVGIG (reference sequence). This CDR3 contains 14 residues. After removal of 1 base from V and 3 bases from J, the junction contained 5 bases not matched to a gene. The CDR3 region is CAWSAQGGGYEQYF. CDR3 nucleotide sequence: TGTGCCTGGAGTGCACAGGGGGGAGGCTACGAGCAGTACTTC.

The V gene is TRBV30, the J gene TRBJ2-5; weak D call: TRBD2 (7 bases). V was clipped by 5 bases and J by 5 bases, with 12 bases between them. The CDR3 spans 12 residues. Germline loops: CDR1 GTSNPN, CDR2 SVGIG (reference sequence). CDR3 loop: CAWSRGGETQYF. The CDR3 bases are TGTGCCTGGTCCAGGGGAGGGGAGACCCAGTACTTC.

The genes are TRBV6-1 and TRBJ2-7, with 7 bases lining up with TRBD1. Germline V gene sequence: CDR1 MNHNS, CDR2 SASEGT. V dropped 6 bases and J dropped 5; count of bases not matched to a gene: 7. The CDR3 sequence is 13 residues long. The CDR3 reads CASRETGVHEQYF. CDR3 nucleotide sequence: TGTGCCAGCAGGGAAACAGGGGTCCACGAGCAGTACTTC.

The chain uses TRBV15 and TRBJ2-5, with D uncertain. The V gene's germline CDR1 is LNHNV and CDR2 YYDKDF (reference sequence). V was pared by 0 bases and J by 5 bases, with 7 bases between. The CDR3 sequence is 13 residues long. The CDR3 DNA follows: TGTGCCACCAGCAGAGATGACGGGGAGACCCAGTACTTC. Its translation is CATSRDDGETQYF.

This chain uses TRBV6-5 with TRBJ2-7, with unresolved D. The germline V gene has CDR1 MNHEY and CDR2 SVGAGI. Trimming cost V 4 bases and J 5 bases, with 6 bases left between them. This CDR3 has 11 residues. The CDR3 nucleotides are TGTGCCAGCAGTTCCTTCGACGAGCAGTACTTC. As protein: CASSSFDEQYF.

This clone was seen a handful of times. The J gene is TRBJ1-4, the V gene TRBV4-1; the match to TRBD1 covers 7 bases. The CDR3 covers 16 residues. The germline V gene encodes CDR1 MGHRA and CDR2 YSYEKL. Trimming took 3 bases from V and 5 from J; bases not matched to a gene: 9. The CDR3 coding sequence is TGCGCCAGCAGCCAGGGTGGGGACAGAAAGAATGAAAAACTGTTTTTT. It is translated as CASSQGGDRKNEKLFF.

The chain couples TRBV30 to TRBJ1-4, with D perhaps matching TRBD1 (6 bases). The CDR3 loop spans 14 amino acids. Germline V lookup: CDR1 GTSNPN, CDR2 SVGIG (reference sequence). Trimming stripped 2 bases from V and 5 bases from J, with 12 bases between. CDR3 nucleotides: TGTGCCTGGAGTCTGACAGGAGGCAATGAAAAACTGTTTTTT. This codes for CAWSLTGGNEKLFF.

This clone was found a few times. The gene calls are TRBV9 and TRBJ2-7, with TRBD2 identical over 7 bases. The CDR3 has 15 amino acids. The V gene's germline CDR1 is SGDLS and CDR2 YYNGEE. With V trimmed by 0 bases and J by 5 bases, 8 bases remained unmatched. CDR3 sequence: CASSVGTSASHEQYF. CDR3 DNA sequence: TGTGCCAGCAGCGTAGGGACTAGTGCTAGTCACGAGCAGTACTTC.

This clone was observed a few times. The rearrangement joins TRBV15 to TRBJ2-3; no definite D call. V was trimmed by 1 base and J by 2 bases, leaving 7 bases between them. Germline loops: CDR1 LNHNV, CDR2 YYDKDF (reference sequence). The CDR3 has 14 amino acids. The CDR3 sequence: CATSRGGNTDTQYF. CDR3 bases: TGTGCCACCAGCAGAGGAGGAAACACAGATACGCAGTATTTT.

The chain uses TRBV6-1 and TRBJ2-7, with 13 bases aligning to TRBD2. The V gene's germline CDR1 is MNHNS and CDR2 SASEGT. V shed 4 bases and J 4 bases; nucleotides not matched to a gene: 1. CDR3 length: 14 amino acids. CDR3 region: CASSATSGRYEQYF. The CDR3 DNA is TGTGCCAGCAGTGCGACTAGCGGGAGGTACGAGCAGTACTTC.

V usage is TRBV11-3 and J usage is TRBJ2-7; TRBD1 matches 8 bases. This CDR3 comprises 15 residues. Trimming took 5 bases from V and 5 from J; bases not matched to a gene: 11. In germline, CDR1 is SGHNT, CDR2 YENEEA. The CDR3 DNA is TGTGCCAGCAGCCCCGGGACAGGAAAGGCCCACGAGCAGTACTTC. Its protein product is CASSPGTGKAHEQYF. Full variable domain (missing parts from reference TRBV11-3 and TRBJ2-7): EAGVVQSPRYKIIEKKQPVAFWCNPISGHNTLYWYLQNLGQGPELLIRYENEEAVDDSQLPKDRFSAERLKGVDSTLKIQPAELGDSAVYLCASSPGTGKAHEQYFGPGTRLTVT.

The rearrangement links TRBV4-2 to TRBJ2-1; D gene unclear. CDR1 and CDR2 (germline): LGHNA, YNFKEQ. V dropped 0 bases and J dropped 8 bases, with 8 bases sitting between them. The CDR3 spans 13 residues. In nucleotides, the CDR3 is TGTGCCAGCAGCCAAGATGTTCTCTATGAGCAGTTCTTC. Translated, it gives CASSQDVLYEQFF.

The chain uses TRBV6-5 and TRBJ2-3; D possibly corresponds to TRBD1 (5 bases). Germline-derived CDR1 and CDR2 are MNHEY and SVGAGI. The CDR3 covers 14 residues. V lost 0 bases and J 1 base, leaving 5 bases between the germline ends. This CDR3 is CASSYSGGTDTQYF. In DNA form, the CDR3 reads TGTGCCAGCAGTTACTCAGGGGGCACAGATACGCAGTATTTT.

This clone appeared a few times. This chain links TRBV9 with TRBJ2-3, with 12 bases aligning to TRBD2. CDR1 and CDR2 (germline): SGDLS, YYNGEE. This CDR3 spans 18 amino acids. After removal of 4 bases from V and 0 bases from J, the junction contained 9 bases not matched to a gene. The CDR3 DNA reads as TGTGCCAGCAGCCCCAGCGGTCTAGCGGGAGGGAGCACAGATACGCAGTATTTT. Encoded protein: CASSPSGLAGGSTDTQYF.

This clone turned up a few times. The chain couples TRBV7-9 to TRBJ2-3, with 14 bases lining up with TRBD2. The ends lost 5 bases at V and 5 bases at J; junction bases unmatched: 9. The CDR3 sequence is 17 residues long. CDR1 SEHNR and CDR2 FQNEAQ come from the germline V gene (reference sequence). CDR3 sequence (DNA): TGTGCCAGCAGCCCCGGGACTAGCGGGAGTTGGGGAGATACGCAGTATTTT. Translated, it gives CASSPGTSGSWGDTQYF.

The chain carries TRBV29-1 and TRBJ2-3, with D hard to call. Trimming took off 2 bases at V and 0 bases at J, with 6 bases between the two ends. This CDR3 is 13 amino acids long. Germline V gene data show CDR1 as SQVTM and CDR2 as ANQGSEA. The CDR3 DNA sequence: TGCAGCGTTGAATCTACGAGCACAGATACGCAGTATTTT. Translated, it gives CSVESTSTDTQYF.

The chain joins TRBV7-8 to TRBJ1-1; weak D call: TRBD1 (6 bases). V dropped 5 bases and J dropped 3 bases, with 16 bases sitting between them. CDR3 size: 15 residues. Germline V gene data show CDR1 as SGHVS and CDR2 as FQNEAQ. The CDR3 loop is CASSPWTVEDTEAFF. The DNA of the CDR3 is TGTGCCAGCAGCCCTTGGACAGTGGAGGACACTGAAGCTTTCTTT. Based on the CDR3 plus reference TRBV7-8 and TRBJ1-1, the full variable domain is GAGVSQSPRYKVAKRGQDVALRCDPISGHVSLFWYQQALGQGPEFLTYFQNEAQLDKSGLPSDRFFAERPEGSVSTLKIQRTQQEDSAVYLCASSPWTVEDTEAFFGQGTRLTVV.

A single count supports this clone. The genes are TRBV27 and TRBJ1-2; 7 bases match TRBD1. The germline V gene has CDR1 MNHEY and CDR2 SMNVEV (reference sequence). V was pared by 6 bases and J by 4 bases, with 5 bases of the junction left unmatched. This CDR3 spans 13 amino acids. The CDR3: CASSPEGAYGYTF. The CDR3 region has the DNA TGTGCCAGCAGCCCCGAGGGGGCCTATGGCTACACCTTC.